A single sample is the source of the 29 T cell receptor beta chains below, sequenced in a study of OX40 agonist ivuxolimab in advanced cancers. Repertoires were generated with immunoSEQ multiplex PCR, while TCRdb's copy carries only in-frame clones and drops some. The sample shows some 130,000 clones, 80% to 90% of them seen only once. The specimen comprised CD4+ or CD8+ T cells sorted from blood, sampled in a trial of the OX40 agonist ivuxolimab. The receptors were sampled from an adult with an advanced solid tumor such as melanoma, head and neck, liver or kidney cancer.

The CDR3 DNA is TGTGCCAGTCGGGCCCTAAGCTCGGCTCGCAATCAGCCCCAGCATTTT. Its translation is CASRALSSARNQPQHF. The chain joins TRBV19 to TRBJ1-5; D ambiguous. The V gene's germline CDR1 is LNHDA and CDR2 SQIVND (reference sequence). The ends were cut back, 8 bases at V and 2 bases at J, with 19 bases in the middle. This CDR3 is built from 16 residues.

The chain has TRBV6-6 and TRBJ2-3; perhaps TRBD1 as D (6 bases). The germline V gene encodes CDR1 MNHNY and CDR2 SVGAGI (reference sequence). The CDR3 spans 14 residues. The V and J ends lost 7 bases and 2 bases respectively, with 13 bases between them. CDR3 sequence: CASTPVGATDTQYF. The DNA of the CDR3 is TGTGCCAGCACCCCCGTGGGGGCCACAGATACGCAGTATTTT.

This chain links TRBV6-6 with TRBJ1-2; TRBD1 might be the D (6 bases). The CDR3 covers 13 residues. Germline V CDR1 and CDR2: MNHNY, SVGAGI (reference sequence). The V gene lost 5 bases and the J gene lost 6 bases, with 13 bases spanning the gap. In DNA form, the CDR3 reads TGTGCCAGCAGTACAGGGACAACACATGGCTACACCTTC. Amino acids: CASSTGTTHGYTF.

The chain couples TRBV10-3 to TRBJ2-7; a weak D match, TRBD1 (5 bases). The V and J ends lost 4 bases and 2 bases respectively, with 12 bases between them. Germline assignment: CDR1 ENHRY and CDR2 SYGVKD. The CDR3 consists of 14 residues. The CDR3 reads CAISGYQGPYEQYF. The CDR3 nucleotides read TGTGCCATCAGTGGATACCAGGGCCCCTACGAGCAGTACTTC.

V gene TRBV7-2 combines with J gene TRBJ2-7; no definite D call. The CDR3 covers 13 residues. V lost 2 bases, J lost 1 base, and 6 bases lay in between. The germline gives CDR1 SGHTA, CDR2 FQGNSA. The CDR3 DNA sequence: TGTGCCAGCAGCTTATCAGCGTCCTACGAGCAGTACTTC. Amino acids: CASSLSASYEQYF.

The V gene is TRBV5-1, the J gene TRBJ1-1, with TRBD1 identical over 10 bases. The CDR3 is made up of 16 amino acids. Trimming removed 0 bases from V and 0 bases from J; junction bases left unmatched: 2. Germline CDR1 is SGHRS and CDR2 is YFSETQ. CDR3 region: CASSLGTGGLNTEAFF. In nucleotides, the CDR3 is TGCGCCAGCAGCTTGGGGACAGGGGGACTGAACACTGAAGCTTTCTTT.

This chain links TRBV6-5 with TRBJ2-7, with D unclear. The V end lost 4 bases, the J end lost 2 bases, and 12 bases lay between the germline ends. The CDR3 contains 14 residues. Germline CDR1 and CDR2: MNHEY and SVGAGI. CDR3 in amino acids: CASSSGLPPYEQYF. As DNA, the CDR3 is TGTGCCAGCAGTTCCGGCCTACCCCCCTACGAGCAGTACTTC.

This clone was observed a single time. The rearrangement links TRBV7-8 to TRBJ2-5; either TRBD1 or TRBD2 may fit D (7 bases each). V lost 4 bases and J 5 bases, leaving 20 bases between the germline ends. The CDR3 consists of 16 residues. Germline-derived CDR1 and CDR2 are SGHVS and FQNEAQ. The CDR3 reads CASSSEGAGVGETQYF. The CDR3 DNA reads TGTGCCAGCAGCTCAGAGGGGGCGGGGGTAGGGGAGACCCAGTACTTC.

In DNA form, the CDR3 reads TGTGCCAGCTCACCGCAGGGGGCCGTGGCAGATACGCAGTATTTT. It specifies CASSPQGAVADTQYF. The rearrangement uses TRBV18 and TRBJ2-3, with 8 positions matching TRBD1. Unmatched junction bases numbered 6, after V lost 3 bases and J lost 4 bases. CDR3 size: 15 residues. Germline CDR1 reads KGHSH; CDR2 reads LQKENI. The full variable domain, its missing parts supplied by reference TRBV18 and TRBJ2-3, is NAGVMQNPRHLVRRRGQEARLRCSPMKGHSHVYWYRQLPEEGLKFMVYLQKENIIDESGMPKERFSAEFPKEGPSILRIQQVVRGDSAAYFCASSPQGAVADTQYFGPGTRLTVL.

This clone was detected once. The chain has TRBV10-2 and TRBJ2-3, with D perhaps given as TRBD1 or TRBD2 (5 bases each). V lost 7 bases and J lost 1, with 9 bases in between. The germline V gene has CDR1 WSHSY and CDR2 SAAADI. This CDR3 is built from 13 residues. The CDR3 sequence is CASTTGRTDTQYF. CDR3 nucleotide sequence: TGCGCCAGCACTACGGGGCGCACAGATACGCAGTATTTT.

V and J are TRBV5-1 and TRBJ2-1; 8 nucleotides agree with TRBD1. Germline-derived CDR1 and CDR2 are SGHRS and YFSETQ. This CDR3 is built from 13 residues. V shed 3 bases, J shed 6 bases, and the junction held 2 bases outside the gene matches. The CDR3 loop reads CASSSDRGNEQFF. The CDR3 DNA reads TGCGCCAGCAGCTCCGACAGGGGCAATGAGCAGTTCTTC.

CDR3 coding DNA: TGTGCCAGCAGGGACCCTAAAGATACGCAGTATTTT. Its protein product is CASRDPKDTQYF. The V and J genes are TRBV7-8 and TRBJ2-3; D is ambiguous. This CDR3 contains 12 residues. V shed 6 bases and J shed 5 bases, with 9 bases lying between them. Germline V lookup: CDR1 SGHVS, CDR2 FQNEAQ.

CDR3 in DNA: TGTGCCAGTAACCCACGAGAGATAAATCAGCCCCAGCATTTT. Its protein is CASNPREINQPQHF. This chain links TRBV19 with TRBJ1-5; D not certain. Germline loops: CDR1 LNHDA, CDR2 SQIVND (reference sequence). V was pared by 7 bases and J by 4 bases, with 14 bases between. The CDR3 totals 14 residues.

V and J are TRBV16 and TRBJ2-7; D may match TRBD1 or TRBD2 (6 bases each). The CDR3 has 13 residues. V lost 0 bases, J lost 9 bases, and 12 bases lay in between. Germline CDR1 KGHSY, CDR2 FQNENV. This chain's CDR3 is CASSQSMEGGQYF. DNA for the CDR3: TGTGCCAGCAGCCAATCGATGGAGGGGGGGCAGTACTTC.

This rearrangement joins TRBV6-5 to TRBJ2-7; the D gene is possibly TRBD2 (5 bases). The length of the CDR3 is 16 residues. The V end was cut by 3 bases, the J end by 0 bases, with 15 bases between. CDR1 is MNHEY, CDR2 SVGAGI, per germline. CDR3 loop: CASSYNPGLFSYEQYF. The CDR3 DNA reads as TGTGCCAGCAGTTATAATCCCGGACTTTTCTCCTACGAGCAGTACTTC.

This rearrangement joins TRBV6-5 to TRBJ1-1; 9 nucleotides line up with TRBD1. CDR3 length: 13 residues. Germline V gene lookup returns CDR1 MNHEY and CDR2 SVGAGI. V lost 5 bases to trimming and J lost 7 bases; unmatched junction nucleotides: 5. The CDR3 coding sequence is TGTGCCAGCAGTGGGGGACAGGGTTATGAAGCTTTCTTT. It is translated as CASSGGQGYEAFF.

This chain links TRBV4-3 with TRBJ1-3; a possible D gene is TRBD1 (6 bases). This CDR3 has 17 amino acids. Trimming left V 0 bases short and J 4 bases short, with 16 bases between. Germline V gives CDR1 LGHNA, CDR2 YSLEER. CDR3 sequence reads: CASSQETQGMTGNTIYF. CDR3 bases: TGCGCCAGCAGCCAAGAAACGCAGGGGATGACGGGAAACACCATATATTTT.

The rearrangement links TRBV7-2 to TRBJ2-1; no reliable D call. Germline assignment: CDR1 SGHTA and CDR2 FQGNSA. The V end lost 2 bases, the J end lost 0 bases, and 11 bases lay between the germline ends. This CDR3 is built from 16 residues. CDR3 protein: CASSLRVQSSYNEQFF. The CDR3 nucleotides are TGTGCCAGCAGCTTACGGGTACAGAGCTCCTACAATGAGCAGTTCTTC.

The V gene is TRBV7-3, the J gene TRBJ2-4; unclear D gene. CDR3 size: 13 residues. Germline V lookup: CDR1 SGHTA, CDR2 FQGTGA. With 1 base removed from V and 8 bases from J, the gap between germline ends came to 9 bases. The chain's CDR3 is CASSLRPEDIQYF. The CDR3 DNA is TGTGCCAGCAGCTTAAGGCCGGAAGACATTCAGTACTTC.

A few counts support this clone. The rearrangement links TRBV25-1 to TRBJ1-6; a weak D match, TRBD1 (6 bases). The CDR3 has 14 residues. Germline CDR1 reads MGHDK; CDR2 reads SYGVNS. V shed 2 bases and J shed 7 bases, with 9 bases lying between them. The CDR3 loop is CASSELQGNSPLHF. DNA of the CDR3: TGTGCCAGCAGTGAACTCCAGGGGAATTCACCCCTCCACTTT.

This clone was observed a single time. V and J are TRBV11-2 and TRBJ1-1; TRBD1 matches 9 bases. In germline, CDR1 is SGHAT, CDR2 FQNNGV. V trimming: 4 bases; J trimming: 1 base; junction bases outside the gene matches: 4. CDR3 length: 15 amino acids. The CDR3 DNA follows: TGTGCCAGCAGCTCCTGGACAGGGGCGAACACTGAAGCTTTCTTT. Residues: CASSSWTGANTEAFF.

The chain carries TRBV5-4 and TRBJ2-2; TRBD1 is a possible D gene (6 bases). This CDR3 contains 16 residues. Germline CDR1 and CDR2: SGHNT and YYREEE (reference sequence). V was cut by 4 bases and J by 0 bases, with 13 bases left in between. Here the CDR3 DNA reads TGTGCCAGCAGCACCGGACAGAGATCGAACACCGGGGAGCTGTTTTTT. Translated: CASSTGQRSNTGELFF.

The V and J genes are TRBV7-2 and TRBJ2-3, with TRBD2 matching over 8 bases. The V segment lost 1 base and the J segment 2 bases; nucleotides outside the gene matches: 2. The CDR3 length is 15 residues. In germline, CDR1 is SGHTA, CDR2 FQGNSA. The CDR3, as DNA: TGTGCCAGCAGCTTAGTGCGGGGGGACACAGATACGCAGTATTTT. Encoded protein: CASSLVRGDTDTQYF.

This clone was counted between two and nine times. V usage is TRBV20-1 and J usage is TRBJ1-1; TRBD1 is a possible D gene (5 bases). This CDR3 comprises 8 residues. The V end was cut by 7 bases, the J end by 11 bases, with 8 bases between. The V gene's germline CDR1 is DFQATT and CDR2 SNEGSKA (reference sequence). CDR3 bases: TGCAGTGGCGGGGGGGCTTTCTTT. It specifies CSGGGAFF.

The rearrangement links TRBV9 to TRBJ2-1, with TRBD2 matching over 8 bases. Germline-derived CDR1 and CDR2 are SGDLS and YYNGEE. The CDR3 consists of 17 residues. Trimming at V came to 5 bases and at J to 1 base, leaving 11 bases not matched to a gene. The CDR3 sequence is CASSIGRAGGSYNEQFF. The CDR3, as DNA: TGTGCCAGCAGTATAGGGAGGGCGGGGGGATCCTACAATGAGCAGTTCTTC.

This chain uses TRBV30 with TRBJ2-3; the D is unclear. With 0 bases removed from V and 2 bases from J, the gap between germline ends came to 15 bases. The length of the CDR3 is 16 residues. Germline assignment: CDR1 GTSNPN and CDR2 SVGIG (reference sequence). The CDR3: CAWSVNIFSYTDTQYF. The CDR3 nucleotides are TGTGCCTGGAGTGTCAACATATTTTCCTACACAGATACGCAGTATTTT. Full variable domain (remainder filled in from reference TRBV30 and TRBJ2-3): SQTIHQWPATLVQPVGSPLSLECTVEGTSNPNLYWYRQAAGRGLQLLFYSVGIGQISSEVPQNLSASRPQDRQFILSSKKLLLSDSGFYLCAWSVNIFSYTDTQYFGPGTRLTVL.

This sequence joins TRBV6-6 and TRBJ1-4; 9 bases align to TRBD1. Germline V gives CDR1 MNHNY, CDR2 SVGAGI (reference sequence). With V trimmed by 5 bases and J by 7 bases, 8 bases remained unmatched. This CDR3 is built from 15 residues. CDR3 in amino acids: CASSASGTGTEKLFF. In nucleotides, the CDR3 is TGTGCCAGCAGTGCCTCCGGGACAGGGACTGAAAAACTGTTTTTT.

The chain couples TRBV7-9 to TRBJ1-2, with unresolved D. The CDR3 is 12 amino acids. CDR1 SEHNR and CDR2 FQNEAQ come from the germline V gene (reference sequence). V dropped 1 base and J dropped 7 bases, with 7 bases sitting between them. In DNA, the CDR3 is TGTGCCAGCAGCTTAGAAACGTCTGGCTACACCTTC. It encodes CASSLETSGYTF.

This CDR3 is CATSTPREKGRETQYF. The DNA of the CDR3 is TGTGCCACCAGCACCCCCCGGGAAAAAGGGCGGGAGACCCAGTACTTC. The rearrangement joins TRBV15 to TRBJ2-5; D might be TRBD2 (5 bases). V lost 4 bases and J 5 bases, leaving 20 bases between the germline ends. Germline V lookup: CDR1 LNHNV, CDR2 YYDKDF (reference sequence). The CDR3 runs 16 residues.